This entry is about one TCR beta chain. Antigen: not known. This entry is derived from a study of T-cell reconstitution after alpha-beta-depleted transplantation in children. The germline V gene has CDR1 MDHEN and CDR2 SYDVKM. Trimming shortened V by 7 bases and J by 2 bases, and 19 bases separated the two germline ends. The CDR3 is 16 amino acids. For TCRbeta, the library was prepared with unique molecular identifiers. TCRdb analysed the PCR reads with MiXCR anew, one entry per CDR3 protein. The table records 70,000 to 95,000 distinct CDR3 sequences, 15% to 20% of them present only once. Notes on the study in general: Some patients' high day-60 TCRbeta diversity was traced to surviving recipient T cells and thymic progenitors. By about two months after transplant, alpha-beta T cells reportedly arose from several hundred graft clones that had expanded. A year had passed since transplant, and T-cell counts and diversity by then came mostly from newly produced T cells.

Here the sequenced sample was PBMCs, mostly from graft donor cells, taken 360 days after TCRalphabeta/CD19-depleted stem cell transplant. V is TRBV28 and J is TRBJ2-3, with D perhaps matching TRBD2 (5 bases). The source of this sequence is a male patient under 10 years old who had a stem cell transplant for acute lymphoblastic leukemia, so the T cells may come from the graft donor. This chain's CDR3 is CASNTAASLHTDTQYF. As DNA, the CDR3 is TGTGCCAGCAACACTGCGGCTAGCTTACACACAGATACGCAGTATTTT.